This is a list of T cell receptor beta chains from one sample in a study of blood T cell repertoires in COVID-19. The data were produced by immunoSEQ multiplex PCR, yet TCRdb's version contains in-frame clones alone and is incomplete. The sample holds 200,000 to 250,000 clones, roughly 80% seen once. Source material: peripheral blood. These receptors all come from a man older than 75 with acute or convalescent COVID-19. CDR3s include the opening cysteine and the closing phenylalanine or tryptophan. D genes are given only for firm matches. Not every row has a clone size; where given, it reads once, few, many or a size class.

d_gene | abundance | j_gene | v_gene | CDR3nt | CDR3aa
TRBD2 | - | TRBJ2-1 | TRBV23-1 | TGCGCCAGCAGTCAATCGCAACTAGCGGGTGAGCAGTTCTTC | CASSQSQLAGEQFF
- | - | TRBJ1-1 | TRBV9 | TGTGCCAGCAGCGTAGACACCTTGAACACTGAAGCTTTCTTT | CASSVDTLNTEAFF
- | - | TRBJ1-4 | TRBV3-1/TRBV3-2 | TGTGCCAGCAGCCAAGATCAGGGATATAATGAAAAACTGTTTTTT | CASSQDQGYNEKLFF
TRBD1 | - | TRBJ1-5 | TRBV15 | TGTGCCACCAGCAGAGCCGGGGGACAGGGCGACCAGCCCCAGCATTTT | CATSRAGGQGDQPQHF
- | - | TRBJ1-3 | TRBV5-1 | TGCGCCAGCAGCCTGCTCACCGGGGGGTTTGAAAACACCATATATTTT | CASSLLTGGFENTIYF
- | once | TRBJ2-7 | TRBV15 | TGTGCCACCGAGCATAGGGGATCCTCCTACGAGCAGTACTTC | CATEHRGSSYEQYF
- | - | TRBJ1-6 | TRBV28 | TGTGCCAGCAGTTTTTTAGGGGCTCGGGGGAGTTCACCCCTCCACTTT | CASSFLGARGSSPLHF
- | few | TRBJ1-2 | TRBV30 | TGTGCCTTCGTCCAGGGGATTGGCTACACCTTC | CAFVQGIGYTF
TRBD2 | - | TRBJ2-2 | TRBV18 | TGTGCCAGCTCACCCGTGCAAGCGGGGGTCCCCGGGGAGCTGTTTTTT | CASSPVQAGVPGELFF
- | - | TRBJ2-3 | TRBV6-4 | TGTGCCAGCAGTAAGATGGCGGGAAGCACAGATACGCAGTATTTT | CASSKMAGSTDTQYF
- | - | TRBJ2-7 | TRBV6-6 | TGTGCCAGCTGCCGGGACTTCGCGGCCTCCTACGAGCAGTACTTC | CASCRDFAASYEQYF
TRBD1 | - | TRBJ2-7 | TRBV6-2/TRBV6-3 | TGTGCCAGCAGTTACCCCCAGGGGGCCGAGCAGTACTTC | CASSYPQGAEQYF
- | once | TRBJ1-5 | TRBV4-1 | TGCGCCAGCAGCCAAGGGGCTATCAGCAATCAGCCCCAGCATTTT | CASSQGAISNQPQHF
- | - | TRBJ1-2 | TRBV11-3 | TGTGCCAGCAGCTTAGACCCCCGGACCGAGGGCTATGGCTACACCTTC | CASSLDPRTEGYGYTF
TRBD2 | - | TRBJ2-1 | TRBV27 | TGTGCCAGCAGTCTCTCGGGACTAGCGGGTTCCTACAATGAGCAGTTCTTC | CASSLSGLAGSYNEQFF
- | - | TRBJ1-5 | TRBV18 | TGTGCCAGCTCCCCCATACAGGGTTGGCAGCCCCAGCATTTT | CASSPIQGWQPQHF
TRBD1 | - | TRBJ2-7 | TRBV7-3 | TGTGCCAGCAGCAAACAGGGGGGCTACGAGCAGTACTTC | CASSKQGGYEQYF
- | - | TRBJ2-7 | TRBV13 | TGTGCCAGCAATGTAAGGGGGGGGAGACTAACGGCCCGTACCGTCTACGAGCAGTACTTC | CASNVRGGRLTARTVYEQYF
- | - | TRBJ1-1 | TRBV6-6 | TGTGCCAGCAGTTTAGTACAGGACACTGAAGCTTTCTTT | CASSLVQDTEAFF
TRBD2 | - | TRBJ2-7 | TRBV3-1/TRBV3-2 | TGTGCCAGCAGCCAAACTAGCGGGAGTTCCTACGAGCAGTACTTC | CASSQTSGSSYEQYF
- | - | TRBJ1-1 | TRBV7-2 | TGTGCCAGCAGCACGGGGGTCGGCACTGAAGCTTTCTTT | CASSTGVGTEAFF
- | - | TRBJ2-3 | TRBV18 | TGTGCCAGCTCACCCCTCTCCCGAGTCACAGATACGCAGTATTTT | CASSPLSRVTDTQYF
- | - | TRBJ2-7 | TRBV7-8 | TGTGCCAGCAGCCCCCATCAGGGGACCCTCTACGAGCAGTACTTC | CASSPHQGTLYEQYF
TRBD1 | - | TRBJ1-2 | TRBV5-1 | TGCGCCAGCAGCTCGGGACAGGAAATCTATGGCTACACCTTC | CASSSGQEIYGYTF
TRBD1 | - | TRBJ1-1 | TRBV19 | TGTGCCAGTAGGGGGACAGGGGATATGAACACTGAAGCTTTCTTT | CASRGTGDMNTEAFF
TRBD1 | - | TRBJ2-7 | TRBV7-9 | TGTGCCAGCAGCTTAGTGGGACAGGGTAACGAGCAGTACTTC | CASSLVGQGNEQYF
- | - | TRBJ2-1 | TRBV4-2 | TGTGCCAGCAGCCTTCGGACTGCCCGGTTGGATGAGCAGTTCTTC | CASSLRTARLDEQFF
TRBD1 | few | TRBJ1-5 | TRBV4-1 | TGCGCCAGCAGCCACCGGGACAGGGCGAATCAGCCCCAGCATTTT | CASSHRDRANQPQHF
TRBD1 | once | TRBJ1-1 | TRBV27 | TGTGCCAGCAGTTCCCGGGACAGGGGATTCACTGAAGCTTTCTTT | CASSSRDRGFTEAFF
- | - | TRBJ2-7 | TRBV28 | TGTGCCAGCAGTCCATCTGGACGGAGGGGAGGCGAGCAGTACTTC | CASSPSGRRGGEQYF
TRBD2 | - | TRBJ2-1 | TRBV24-1 | TGTGCCACCAGTGAATCCGGGACTAGCCAGTTCTTC | CATSESGTSQFF
TRBD2 | - | TRBJ2-1 | TRBV11-2 | TGTGCCAGCAGCCCGGGACTAGCGTGGAGCTCCTACAATGAGCAGTTCTTC | CASSPGLAWSSYNEQFF
TRBD1 | - | TRBJ1-2 | TRBV7-9 | TGTGCCAGCAGCTTAGGGACAGGGTATGGCTACACCTTC | CASSLGTGYGYTF
- | - | TRBJ1-4 | TRBV30 | TGTGCGTCCGACGACAGGCTTTATGTGGGGAAACTGTTTTTT | CASDDRLYVGKLFF